The sequence of this T cell receptor (beta chain) was determined in a study of CD8 T cells in ankylosing spondylitis. This clonotype was observed a few times. The V gene lost 1 base and the J gene lost 1 base, with 7 bases spanning the gap. The CDR3 consists of 14 residues. Germline V lookup: CDR1 LGHDT, CDR2 YNNKEL (reference sequence). Library preparation for TCR beta used quantitative 5'-RACE with molecular barcodes. TCRdb itself ran the 5' RACE reads through MiXCR, one entry per CDR3 protein. Of 300,000 to 400,000 distinct CDR3 sequences in the sample, about 9.9% were seen once. Sequencing was carried out using blood, either unsorted or a sorted T cell fraction (not recorded which). The chain has TRBV3-1 and TRBJ1-1; the D is unclear. The origin of this receptor is a female donor with ankylosing spondylitis or in good health (not recorded which). CDR3 coding DNA: TGTGCCAGCAGCCAAGTCGGGCAGAACACTGAAGCTTTCTTT. Translated: CASSQVGQNTEAFF.